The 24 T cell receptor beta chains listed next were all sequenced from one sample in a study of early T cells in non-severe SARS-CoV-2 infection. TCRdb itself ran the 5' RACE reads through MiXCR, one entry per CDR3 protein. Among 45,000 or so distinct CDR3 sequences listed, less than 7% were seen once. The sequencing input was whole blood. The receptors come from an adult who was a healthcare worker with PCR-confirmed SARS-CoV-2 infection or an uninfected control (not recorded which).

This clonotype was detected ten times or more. CDR3 coding DNA: TGTGCCATCGCCCCTACGGGACAAATCTATGGCTACACCTTC. Its protein product is CAIAPTGQIYGYTF. The rearrangement joins TRBV6-1 to TRBJ1-2, with D possibly being TRBD1 (6 bases). Germline CDR1 MNHNS, CDR2 SASEGT. This CDR3 has 14 residues. The V end lost 10 bases, the J end lost 4 bases, and 19 bases lay between the germline ends.

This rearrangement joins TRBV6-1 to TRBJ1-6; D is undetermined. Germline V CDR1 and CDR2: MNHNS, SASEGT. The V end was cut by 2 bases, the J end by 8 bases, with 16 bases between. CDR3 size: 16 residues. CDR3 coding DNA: TGTGCCAGCAGTGAACGGACCGCGCCCCATGATTCACCCCTCCACTTT. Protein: CASSERTAPHDSPLHF.

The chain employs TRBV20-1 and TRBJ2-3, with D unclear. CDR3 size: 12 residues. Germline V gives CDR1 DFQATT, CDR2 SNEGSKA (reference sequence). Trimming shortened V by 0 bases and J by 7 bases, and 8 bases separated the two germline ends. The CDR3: CSARDPSNTQYF. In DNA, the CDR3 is TGCAGTGCTAGAGATCCGTCGAATACGCAGTATTTT.

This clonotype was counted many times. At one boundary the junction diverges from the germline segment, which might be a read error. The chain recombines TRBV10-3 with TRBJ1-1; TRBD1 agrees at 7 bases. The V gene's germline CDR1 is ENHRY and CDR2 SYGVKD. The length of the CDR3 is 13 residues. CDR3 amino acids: CAIRATGNAEAFF. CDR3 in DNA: TGTGCCATCAGAGCGACAGGGAACGCTGAAGCTTTCTTT.

The CDR3 sequence: CASSLAAGEQETQYF. CDR3 DNA: TGCGCCAGCAGCTTAGCAGCGGGGGAGCAAGAGACCCAGTACTTC. The gene calls are TRBV5-1 and TRBJ2-5, with 8 bases fitting TRBD2. V gave up 2 bases and J gave up 2 bases; unmatched junction bases: 5. This CDR3 has 15 residues. The V gene's germline CDR1 is SGHRS and CDR2 YFSETQ.

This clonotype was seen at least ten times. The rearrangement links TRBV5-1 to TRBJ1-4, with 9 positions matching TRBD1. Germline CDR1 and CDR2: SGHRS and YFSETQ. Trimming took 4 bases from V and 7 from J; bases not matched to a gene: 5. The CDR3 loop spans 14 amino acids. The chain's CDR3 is CASSPWTGAEKLFF. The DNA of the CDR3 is TGCGCCAGCAGCCCTTGGACAGGGGCTGAAAAACTGTTTTTT.

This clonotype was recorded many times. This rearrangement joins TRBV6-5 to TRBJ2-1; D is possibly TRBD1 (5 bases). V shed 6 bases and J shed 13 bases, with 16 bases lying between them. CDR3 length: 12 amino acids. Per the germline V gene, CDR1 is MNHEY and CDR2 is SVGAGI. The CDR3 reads CASSGDSRVQFF. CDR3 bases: TGTGCCAGCAGCGGCGACAGCCGGGTACAGTTCTTC.

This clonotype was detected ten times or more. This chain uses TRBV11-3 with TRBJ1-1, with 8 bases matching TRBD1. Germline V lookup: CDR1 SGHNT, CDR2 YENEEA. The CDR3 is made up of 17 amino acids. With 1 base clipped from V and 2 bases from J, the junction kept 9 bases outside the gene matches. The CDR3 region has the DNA TGTGCCAGCAGCTTAGGCAAACCGGGACAGGCCAACACTGAAGCTTTCTTT. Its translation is CASSLGKPGQANTEAFF.

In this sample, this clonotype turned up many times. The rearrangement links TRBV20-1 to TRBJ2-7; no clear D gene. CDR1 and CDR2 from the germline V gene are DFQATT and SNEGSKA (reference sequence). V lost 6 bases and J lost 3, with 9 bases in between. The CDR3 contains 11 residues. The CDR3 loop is CSARFIYEQYF. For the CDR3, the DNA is TGCAGTGCGAGGTTTATCTACGAGCAGTACTTC.

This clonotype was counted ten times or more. The CDR3 DNA reads as TGTGCCAGTAGTATGAGCAGGGAAAACGAAAAACTGTTTTTT. Translating it yields CASSMSRENEKLFF. The chain has TRBV19 and TRBJ1-4; D might be TRBD1 (5 bases). This CDR3 contains 14 residues. V lost 3 bases and J 8 bases, leaving 13 bases between the germline ends. The V gene's germline CDR1 is LNHDA and CDR2 SQIVND (reference sequence). Supplemented by reference TRBV19 and TRBJ1-4, the full variable domain reads DGGITQSPKYLFRKEGQNVTLSCEQNLNHDAMYWYRQDPGQGLRLIYYSQIVNDFQKGDIAEGYSVSREKKESFPLTVTSAQKNPTAFYLCASSMSRENEKLFFGSGTQLSVL.

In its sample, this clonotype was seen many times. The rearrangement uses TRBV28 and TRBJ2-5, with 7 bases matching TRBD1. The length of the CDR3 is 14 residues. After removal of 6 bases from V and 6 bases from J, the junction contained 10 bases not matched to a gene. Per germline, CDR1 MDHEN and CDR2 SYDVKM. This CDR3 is CASSLDRVVQTQYF. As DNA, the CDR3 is TGTGCCAGCAGCCTCGACAGGGTTGTGCAGACCCAGTACTTC.

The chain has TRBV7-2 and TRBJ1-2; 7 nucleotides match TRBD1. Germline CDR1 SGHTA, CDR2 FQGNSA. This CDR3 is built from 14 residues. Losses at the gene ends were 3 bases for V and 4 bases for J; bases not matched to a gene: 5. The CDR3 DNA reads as TGTACCAGCAGCTTCGCCGGGACAGTCTATGGCTACACCTTC. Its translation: CTSSFAGTVYGYTF. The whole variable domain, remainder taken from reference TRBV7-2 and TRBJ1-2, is GAGVSQSPSNKVTEKGKDVELRCDPISGHTALYWYRQSLGQGLEFLIYFQGNSAPDKSGLPSDRFSAERTGGSVSTLTIQRTQQEDSAVYLCTSSFAGTVYGYTFGSGTRLTVV.

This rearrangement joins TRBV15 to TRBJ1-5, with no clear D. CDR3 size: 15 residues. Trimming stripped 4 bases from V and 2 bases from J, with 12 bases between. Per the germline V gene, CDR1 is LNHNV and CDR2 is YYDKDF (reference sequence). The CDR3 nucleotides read TGTGCCACCAGCAAAGATCCTGGGGGCAATCAGCCCCAGCATTTT. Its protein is CATSKDPGGNQPQHF.

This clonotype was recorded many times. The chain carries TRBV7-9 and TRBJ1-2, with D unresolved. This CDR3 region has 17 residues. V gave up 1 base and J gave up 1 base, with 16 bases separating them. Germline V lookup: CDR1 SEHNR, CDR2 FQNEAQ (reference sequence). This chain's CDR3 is CASSLVLNAWINYGYTF. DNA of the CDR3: TGTGCCAGCAGCTTAGTTCTCAATGCCTGGATTAACTATGGCTACACCTTC.

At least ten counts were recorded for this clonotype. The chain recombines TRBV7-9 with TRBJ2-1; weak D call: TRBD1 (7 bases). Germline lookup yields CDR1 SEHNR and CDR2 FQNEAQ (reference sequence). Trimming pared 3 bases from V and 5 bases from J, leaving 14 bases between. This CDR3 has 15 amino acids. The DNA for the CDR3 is TGTGCCAGCAGCTTTCAGGGGGGTGAACACAATGAGCAGTTCTTC. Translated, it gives CASSFQGGEHNEQFF.

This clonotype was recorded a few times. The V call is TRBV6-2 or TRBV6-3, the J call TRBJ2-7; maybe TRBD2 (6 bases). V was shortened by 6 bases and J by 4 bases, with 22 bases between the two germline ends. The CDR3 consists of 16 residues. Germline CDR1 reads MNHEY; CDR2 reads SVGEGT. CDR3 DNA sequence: TGTGCCAGCAGCCAACCCCCGAGCGCGGGGAAATACGAGCAGTACTTC. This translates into CASSQPPSAGKYEQYF.

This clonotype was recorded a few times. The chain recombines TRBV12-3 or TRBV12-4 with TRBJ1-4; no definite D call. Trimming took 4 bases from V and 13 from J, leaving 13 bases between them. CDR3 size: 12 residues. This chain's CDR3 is CASSSDVGGLFF. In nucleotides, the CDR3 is TGTGCCAGCAGTTCAGACGTGGGTGGACTGTTTTTT.

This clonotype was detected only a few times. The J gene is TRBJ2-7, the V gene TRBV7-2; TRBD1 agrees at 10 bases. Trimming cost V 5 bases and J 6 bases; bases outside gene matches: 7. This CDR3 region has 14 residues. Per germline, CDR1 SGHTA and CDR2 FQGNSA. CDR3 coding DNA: TGTGCCAGCAGCCGGACCGGGACAGGGGTCGAGCAGTACTTC. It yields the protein CASSRTGTGVEQYF.

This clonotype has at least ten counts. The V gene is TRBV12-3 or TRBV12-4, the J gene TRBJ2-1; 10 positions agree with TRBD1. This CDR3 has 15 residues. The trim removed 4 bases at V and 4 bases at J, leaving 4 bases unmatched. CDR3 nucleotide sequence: TGTGCCAGCAGTTATGGGACAGGGGAGTACAATGAGCAGTTCTTC. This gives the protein CASSYGTGEYNEQFF.

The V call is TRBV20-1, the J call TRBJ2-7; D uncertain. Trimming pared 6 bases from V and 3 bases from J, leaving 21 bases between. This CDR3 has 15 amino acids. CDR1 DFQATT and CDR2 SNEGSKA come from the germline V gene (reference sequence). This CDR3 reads CSAQSLRQVNYEQYF. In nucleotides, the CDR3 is TGCAGTGCGCAAAGCCTGAGGCAAGTGAACTACGAGCAGTACTTC.

CDR3 loop: CASSRPTGGDSPLHF. The CDR3 DNA reads TGTGCCAGCAGCCGCCCGACAGGAGGAGATTCACCCCTCCACTTT. The chain is built from TRBV12-3 or TRBV12-4 and TRBJ1-6; a possible D gene is TRBD1 (6 bases). The CDR3 covers 15 residues. V gave up 6 bases and J gave up 8 bases, with 17 bases separating them.

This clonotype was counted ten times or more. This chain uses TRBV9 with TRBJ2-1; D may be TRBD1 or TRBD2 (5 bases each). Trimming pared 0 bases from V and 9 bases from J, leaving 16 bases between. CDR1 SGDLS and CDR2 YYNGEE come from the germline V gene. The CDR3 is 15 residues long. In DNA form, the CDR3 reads TGTGCCAGCAGCGTAGGAGGGGTGGTTTATAGTGAGCAGTTCTTC. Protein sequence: CASSVGGVVYSEQFF. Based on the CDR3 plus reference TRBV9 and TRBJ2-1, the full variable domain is DSGVTQTPKHLITATGQRVTLRCSPRSGDLSVYWYQQSLDQGLQFLIQYYNGEERAKGNILERFSAQQFPDLHSELNLSSLELGDSALYFCASSVGGVVYSEQFFGPGTRLTVL.

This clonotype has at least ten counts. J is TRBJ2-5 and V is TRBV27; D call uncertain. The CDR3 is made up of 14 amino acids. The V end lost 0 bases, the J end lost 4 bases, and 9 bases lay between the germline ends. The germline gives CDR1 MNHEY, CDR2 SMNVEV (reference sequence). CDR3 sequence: CASSLSHSLETQYF. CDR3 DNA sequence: TGTGCCAGCAGTTTATCCCATTCGCTAGAGACCCAGTACTTC.

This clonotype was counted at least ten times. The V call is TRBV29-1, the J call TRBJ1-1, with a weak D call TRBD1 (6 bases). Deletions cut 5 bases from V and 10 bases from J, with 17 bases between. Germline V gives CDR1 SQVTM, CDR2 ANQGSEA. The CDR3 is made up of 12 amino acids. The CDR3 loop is CSVFRQEGRAFF. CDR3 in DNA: TGCAGCGTTTTCAGACAGGAGGGGCGAGCTTTCTTT.